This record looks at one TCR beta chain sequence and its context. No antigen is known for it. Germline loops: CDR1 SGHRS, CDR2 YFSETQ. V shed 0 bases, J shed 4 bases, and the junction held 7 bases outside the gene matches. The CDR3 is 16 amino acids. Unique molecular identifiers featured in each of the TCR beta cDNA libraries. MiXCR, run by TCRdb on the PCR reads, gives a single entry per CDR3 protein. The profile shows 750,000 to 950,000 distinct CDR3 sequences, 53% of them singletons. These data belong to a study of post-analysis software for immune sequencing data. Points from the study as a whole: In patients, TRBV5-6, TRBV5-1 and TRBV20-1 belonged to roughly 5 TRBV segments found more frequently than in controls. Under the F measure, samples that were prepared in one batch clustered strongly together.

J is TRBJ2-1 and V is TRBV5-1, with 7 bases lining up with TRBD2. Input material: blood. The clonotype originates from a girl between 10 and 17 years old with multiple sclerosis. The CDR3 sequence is CASSLEGPGGYNEQFF. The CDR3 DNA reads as TGCGCCAGCAGCTTGGAGGGGCCCGGGGGGTACAATGAGCAGTTCTTC.